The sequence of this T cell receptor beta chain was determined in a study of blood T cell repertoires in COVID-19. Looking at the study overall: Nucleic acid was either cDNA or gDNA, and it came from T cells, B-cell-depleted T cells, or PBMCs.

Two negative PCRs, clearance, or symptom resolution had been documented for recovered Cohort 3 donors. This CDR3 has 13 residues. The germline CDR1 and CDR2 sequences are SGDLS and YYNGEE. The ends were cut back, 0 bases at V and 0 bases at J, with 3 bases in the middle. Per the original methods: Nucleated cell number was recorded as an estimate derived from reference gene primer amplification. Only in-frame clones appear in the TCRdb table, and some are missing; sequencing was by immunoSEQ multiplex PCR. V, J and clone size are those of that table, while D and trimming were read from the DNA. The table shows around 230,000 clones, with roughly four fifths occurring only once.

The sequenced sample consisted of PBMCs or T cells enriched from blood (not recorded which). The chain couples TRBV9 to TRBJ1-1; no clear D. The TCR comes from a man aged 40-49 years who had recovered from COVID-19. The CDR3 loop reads CASSVAMNTEAFF. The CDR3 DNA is TGTGCCAGCAGCGTAGCCATGAACACTGAAGCTTTCTTT.